What follows are 12 T cell receptor beta chains derived from one specimen sequenced in a study of blood T cell repertoires in COVID-19. Only in-frame clones appear in the TCRdb table, and some are missing; sequencing was by immunoSEQ multiplex PCR. The table lists 150,000 to 200,000 clones, 75% to 85% of them singletons. Source material: PBMCs or T cells enriched from blood (not recorded which). All receptors derive from a man between 35 and 55 years old who had recovered from COVID-19.

This clone was observed a few times. The CDR3 loop reads CASSEGWGRGDYYGTEAFF. Written as DNA, the CDR3 is TGTGCCAGCAGCGAGGGATGGGGCAGGGGGGATTACTACGGTACTGAAGCTTTCTTT. The rearrangement joins TRBV28 to TRBJ1-1; TRBD1 aligns across 7 bases. Germline V gene data show CDR1 as MDHEN and CDR2 as SYDVKM. The ends lost 6 bases at V and 5 bases at J; junction bases unmatched: 24. The CDR3 sequence is 19 residues long.

The rearrangement links TRBV27 to TRBJ1-2; D remains unclear. The CDR3 contains 14 residues. Germline CDR1 and CDR2: MNHEY and SMNVEV (reference sequence). Trimming stripped 5 bases from V and 4 bases from J, with 14 bases between. This CDR3 reads CASSPARPTYGYTF. The CDR3 DNA is TGTGCCAGCAGTCCCGCTAGGCCTACCTATGGCTACACCTTC.

This chain connects TRBV6-4 to TRBJ1-6, with D unclear. In germline, CDR1 is MRHNA, CDR2 SNTAGT. Trimming left V 0 bases short and J 9 bases short, with 9 bases between. This CDR3 has 14 amino acids. The CDR3 nucleotides are TGTGCCAGCAGTGACTCGATGCGGGGTTCACCCCTCCACTTT. Its protein is CASSDSMRGSPLHF.

J is TRBJ1-1 and V is TRBV27; 8 bases match TRBD1. The V gene's germline CDR1 is MNHEY and CDR2 SMNVEV (reference sequence). J was trimmed by 1 base and V by 6 bases; bases with no gene match: 25. The CDR3 extends over 21 amino acids. The CDR3 sequence: CASSQTIPRAFTGGKNTEAFF. The DNA of the CDR3 is TGTGCCAGCAGCCAAACTATCCCAAGAGCTTTTACAGGGGGAAAGAACACTGAAGCTTTCTTT.

The rearrangement joins TRBV11-2 to TRBJ2-3, with D maybe TRBD1 (5 bases). This CDR3 comprises 15 residues. Trimming removed 2 bases at V and 0 bases at J, with 9 bases between. Germline assignment: CDR1 SGHAT and CDR2 FQNNGV. CDR3 DNA sequence: TGTGCCAGCAGCTTATGGGGCAGTAGCACAGATACGCAGTATTTT. Its translation: CASSLWGSSTDTQYF.

The chain combines TRBV14 with TRBJ2-7; 12 bases agree with TRBD1. CDR3 length equals 17 residues. Germline V lookup: CDR1 SGHDN, CDR2 FVKESK. The V and J ends lost 2 bases and 0 bases, in that order; junction bases with no gene match: 5. This CDR3 is CASSQLRDRGPSYEQYV. CDR3 coding DNA: TGTGCCAGCAGCCAACTCCGGGACAGGGGGCCCTCCTACGAGCAGTACGTC.

The chain combines TRBV12-3 or TRBV12-4 with TRBJ1-4; D remains ambiguous. V lost 4 bases and J 4 bases, leaving 7 bases between the germline ends. There are 13 residues in the CDR3. In nucleotides, the CDR3 is TGTGCCAGCAGTTCGGGGATTAATGAAAAACTGTTTTTT. Translation: CASSSGINEKLFF.

This chain connects TRBV15 to TRBJ1-6; D possibly corresponds to TRBD1 (6 bases). The germline gives CDR1 LNHNV, CDR2 YYDKDF (reference sequence). Between the trimmed V and J ends, which lost 0 bases and 14 bases, there was a span of 17 bases. The CDR3 loop spans 15 amino acids. CDR3 amino acids: CATSREGGGPAALHF. As DNA, the CDR3 is TGTGCCACCAGCAGAGAAGGGGGGGGCCCGGCCGCCCTCCACTTT.

This rearrangement joins TRBV12-3 or TRBV12-4 to TRBJ2-2; possible D gene TRBD1, 6 bases. Trimming removed 6 bases from V and 6 bases from J, with 11 bases in between. The CDR3 runs to 13 residues. The CDR3 DNA sequence: TGTGCCAGCAGACCGAGGGGGTCCGGGGAGCTGTTTTTT. Protein product: CASRPRGSGELFF.

This chain connects TRBV7-9 to TRBJ1-5, with a possible D match to TRBD1 (6 bases). The CDR3 is 14 amino acids. CDR1 and CDR2 from the germline V gene are SEHNR and FQNEAQ (reference sequence). V was shortened by 6 bases and J by 7 bases, with 16 bases between the two germline ends. CDR3 residues: CASRETGPGQPQHF. The CDR3 region has the DNA TGTGCCAGCAGAGAGACAGGCCCCGGACAGCCCCAGCATTTT.

The chain couples TRBV5-6 to TRBJ1-1; 7 bases align to TRBD1. V gave up 2 bases and J gave up 8 bases; unmatched junction bases: 3. The CDR3 extends over 12 amino acids. Germline lookup yields CDR1 SGHDT and CDR2 YYEEEE. The CDR3 here is CASSFRGTEAFF. CDR3 DNA: TGTGCCAGCAGCTTCAGGGGGACGGAAGCTTTCTTT. Supplemented by reference TRBV5-6 and TRBJ1-1, the full variable domain reads DAGVTQSPTHLIKTRGQQVTLRCSPKSGHDTVSWYQQALGQGPQFIFQYYEEEERQRGNFPDRFSGHQFPNYSSELNVNALLLGDSALYLCASSFRGTEAFFGQGTRLTVV.

This chain links TRBV2 with TRBJ2-5; 10 nucleotides match TRBD2. The CDR3 runs 14 residues. Germline V CDR1 and CDR2: SNHLY, FYNNEI. Trimming took 10 bases from V and 3 from J; bases not matched to a gene: 8. CDR3 coding DNA: TGTGCCACCCGAGAGCGGGGGGGAAAAGAGACCCAGTACTTC. Protein: CATRERGGKETQYF.